The 29 T cell receptor beta chains in this list originate from one sample, sequenced in a study of T cell changes during pregnancy in multiple sclerosis. Clones were read by immunoSEQ multiplex PCR, and TCRdb kept only the in-frame ones, dropping some. The sample contains 40,000 or so clones, around 93% of which appear only once. This specimen was CD8+ T cells from peripheral blood mononuclear cells, taken in the third trimester of pregnancy. The source of these receptors is a female donor with multiple sclerosis, enrolled in a pregnancy study.

This chain joins TRBV6-5 and TRBJ1-1, with a possible D match to TRBD1 (6 bases). V lost 3 bases, J lost 1 base, and 9 bases lay in between. CDR1 and CDR2 from the germline V gene are MNHEY and SVGAGI. There are 14 residues in the CDR3. CDR3 loop: CASSYGGPNTEAFF. The CDR3 nucleotides are TGTGCCAGCAGTTATGGGGGCCCGAACACTGAAGCTTTCTTT.

This chain connects TRBV28 to TRBJ2-1; a possible D gene is TRBD1 (6 bases). CDR1 MDHEN and CDR2 SYDVKM come from the germline V gene. The germline V and J ends were trimmed by 1 base and 6 bases, with 10 bases remaining between them. This CDR3 has 14 residues. CDR3 nucleotides: TGTGCCAGCAGTTTATTTCTCAGGGGCAATGAGCAGTTCTTC. Residues: CASSLFLRGNEQFF.

The chain couples TRBV15 to TRBJ2-7; TRBD2 matches 7 bases. The CDR3 length is 15 residues. After removal of 6 bases from V and 3 bases from J, the junction contained 11 bases not matched to a gene. Germline loops: CDR1 LNHNV, CDR2 YYDKDF (reference sequence). CDR3 amino acids: CATRSLPSGFYEQYF. The CDR3 nucleotides are TGTGCCACCAGATCCTTGCCTAGCGGCTTCTACGAGCAGTACTTC.

The J gene is TRBJ2-1, the V gene TRBV6-6; D ambiguous. This CDR3 has 15 residues. The germline V gene has CDR1 MNHNY and CDR2 SVGAGI (reference sequence). V gave up 4 bases and J gave up 0 bases, with 10 bases separating them. For the CDR3, the DNA is TGTGCCAGCAGTTTGGCGGTAAGCTCCTACAATGAGCAGTTCTTC. Translation gives CASSLAVSSYNEQFF.

V and J are TRBV15 and TRBJ2-5, with D maybe TRBD2 (6 bases). Trimming left V 3 bases short and J 5 bases short, with 13 bases between. The CDR3 sequence is 14 residues long. Germline V CDR1 and CDR2: LNHNV, YYDKDF (reference sequence). CDR3 loop: CATSSGLGGETQYF. The CDR3 bases are TGTGCCACCAGCAGCGGATTAGGAGGGGAGACCCAGTACTTC.

This clone occurred once. The V gene is TRBV7-9, the J gene TRBJ2-7; the D gene is possibly TRBD1 (5 bases). Germline V lookup: CDR1 SEHNR, CDR2 FQNEAQ (reference sequence). Trimming removed 0 bases at V and 9 bases at J, with 9 bases between. The CDR3 length is 12 residues. Here the CDR3 reads CASSLAGRRQYF. CDR3 in DNA: TGTGCCAGCAGCTTAGCGGGGCGGAGGCAGTACTTC.

The chain has TRBV7-9 and TRBJ2-1; 9 positions match TRBD1. V dropped 0 bases and J dropped 6; count of bases not matched to a gene: 6. Germline CDR1 and CDR2: SEHNR and FQNEAQ (reference sequence). This CDR3 spans 16 amino acids. The chain's CDR3 is CASSLAPGQGSNEQFF. The CDR3 DNA reads as TGTGCCAGCAGCTTAGCGCCCGGACAGGGGTCCAATGAGCAGTTCTTC. Combining the CDR3 with reference TRBV7-9 and TRBJ2-1 gives the whole variable domain DTGVSQNPRHKITKRGQNVTFRCDPISEHNRLYWYRQTLGQGPEFLTYFQNEAQLEKSRLLSDRFSAERPKGSFSTLEIQRTEQGDSAMYLCASSLAPGQGSNEQFFGPGTRLTVL.

This rearrangement joins TRBV28 to TRBJ2-7; 8 bases line up with TRBD1. V gave up 3 bases and J gave up 2 bases; unmatched junction bases: 6. The V gene's germline CDR1 is MDHEN and CDR2 SYDVKM. CDR3 length equals 15 residues. The CDR3 DNA reads TGTGCCAGCAGTTTCTTCAGGGGGCCCGCCTACGAGCAGTACTTC. The encoded protein is CASSFFRGPAYEQYF.

This sequence joins TRBV11-3 and TRBJ2-2, with 7 bases matching TRBD2. The CDR3 covers 15 residues. V lost 6 bases to trimming and J lost 1 base; unmatched junction nucleotides: 5. Germline V gene lookup returns CDR1 SGHNT and CDR2 YENEEA. CDR3 nucleotides: TGTGCCAGCAGTCCGGGGGGAGTGAACACCGGGGAGCTGTTTTTT. Translated, it gives CASSPGGVNTGELFF.

The chain joins TRBV4-3 to TRBJ1-2; tentatively, D is TRBD1 (5 bases). V gave up 0 bases and J gave up 3 bases, with 17 bases separating them. The CDR3 has 17 residues. Germline CDR1 reads LGHNA; CDR2 reads YSLEER. As DNA, the CDR3 is TGCGCCAGCAGCCAAGATGCACAACAACAGGTCTACTATGGCTACACCTTC. Translation: CASSQDAQQQVYYGYTF.

This chain links TRBV27 with TRBJ2-5; TRBD1 is a possible D gene (6 bases). Germline values: CDR1 MNHEY, CDR2 SMNVEV (reference sequence). The CDR3 consists of 15 residues. Trimming took 1 base from V and 4 from J, leaving 13 bases between them. Here the CDR3 reads CASSLFPGAAETQYF. In nucleotides, the CDR3 is TGTGCCAGCAGTTTATTCCCAGGGGCAGCAGAGACCCAGTACTTC.

This clone was detected once. The chain joins TRBV28 to TRBJ2-3; D remains unclear. The V end lost 6 bases, the J end lost 8 bases, and 21 bases lay between the germline ends. This CDR3 has 15 amino acids. CDR1 is MDHEN, CDR2 SYDVKM, per germline. In DNA form, the CDR3 reads TGTGCCAGCAGCCCGAACCGGTTTCAAGAACGTACGCAGTATTTT. Residues: CASSPNRFQERTQYF.

This chain joins TRBV18 and TRBJ2-2; 7 positions agree with TRBD1. Per the germline V gene, CDR1 is KGHSH and CDR2 is LQKENI. The trim removed 3 bases at V and 5 bases at J, leaving 6 bases unmatched. This CDR3 has 15 residues. CDR3 protein: CASSPDRVETGELFF. CDR3 DNA sequence: TGTGCCAGCTCACCTGACAGGGTTGAGACCGGGGAGCTGTTTTTT.

The V and J genes are TRBV7-3 and TRBJ2-1; 11 bases line up with TRBD2. The CDR3 sequence is 15 residues long. The V gene end was trimmed by 2 bases and the J gene end by 8 bases; junction bases not matched to a gene: 5. Germline-derived CDR1 and CDR2 are SGHTA and FQGTGA. The CDR3 region is CASSLVAGGVYEQFF. For the CDR3, the DNA is TGTGCCAGCAGCTTAGTAGCGGGAGGGGTGTATGAGCAGTTCTTC.

This rearrangement joins TRBV4-1 to TRBJ2-1, with no clear D. The CDR3 extends over 14 amino acids. Trimming stripped 0 bases from V and 9 bases from J, with 12 bases between. Germline V gives CDR1 MGHRA, CDR2 YSYEKL. This CDR3 reads CASSQDPVQVEQFF. DNA of the CDR3: TGCGCCAGCAGCCAAGATCCAGTTCAAGTTGAGCAGTTCTTC.

The CDR3 region has the DNA TGTGCCAGCAGCTCCCAAGCAGAGGGGGCCACCGGGGAGCTGTTTTTT. This translates into CASSSQAEGATGELFF. This chain uses TRBV7-6 with TRBJ2-2; TRBD1 matches at 7 bases. The CDR3 loop spans 16 amino acids. Trimming cost V 4 bases and J 4 bases; bases outside gene matches: 9. Germline assignment: CDR1 SGHVS and CDR2 FNYEAQ.

The chain employs TRBV28 and TRBJ2-7; tentative D call: TRBD1 (6 bases). Germline V gene data show CDR1 as MDHEN and CDR2 as SYDVKM. Trimming shortened V by 6 bases and J by 0 bases, and 15 bases separated the two germline ends. The CDR3 is 15 residues long. CDR3 amino acids: CASRVDRMSSYEQYF. In DNA, the CDR3 is TGTGCCAGCAGGGTAGACAGGATGAGCTCCTACGAGCAGTACTTC.

This chain joins TRBV4-2 and TRBJ2-7; 9 bases are a match to TRBD2. Germline loops: CDR1 LGHNA, CDR2 YNFKEQ. V lost 1 base, J lost 3 bases, and 4 bases stayed unmatched. The CDR3 contains 15 residues. The CDR3: CASSQAPSGNYEQYF. The CDR3 DNA reads TGTGCCAGCAGCCAAGCACCTAGCGGGAACTACGAGCAGTACTTC.

J is TRBJ2-1 and V is TRBV7-2; TRBD1 matches 8 bases. The CDR3 has 17 residues. Trimming cost V 3 bases and J 5 bases; bases outside gene matches: 12. Germline V gives CDR1 SGHTA, CDR2 FQGNSA. CDR3 DNA: TGTGCCAGCAGCTTTTATCTTTTGGGACAGGATGACAATGAGCAGTTCTTC. It codes for CASSFYLLGQDDNEQFF.

The chain uses TRBV28 and TRBJ2-7; D perhaps matches TRBD2 (6 bases). Germline V gene data show CDR1 as MDHEN and CDR2 as SYDVKM. The CDR3 has 14 amino acids. V gave up 4 bases and J gave up 5 bases, with 15 bases separating them. As DNA, the CDR3 is TGTGCCAGCAGTTCTCCCCCGGGACTCCACGAGCAGTACTTC. It yields the protein CASSSPPGLHEQYF.

This chain connects TRBV19 to TRBJ2-7; 7 bases line up with TRBD2. Trimming cost V 5 bases and J 4 bases; bases outside gene matches: 5. CDR1 is LNHDA, CDR2 SQIVND, per germline (reference sequence). This CDR3 contains 13 residues. CDR3 loop: CASSPSGAYEQYF. The DNA of the CDR3 is TGTGCCAGTAGTCCTAGCGGAGCTTACGAGCAGTACTTC.

CDR3 protein: CASSLAGGENEQFF. The DNA of the CDR3 is TGTGCCAGCAGTCTAGCGGGAGGGGAGAATGAGCAGTTCTTC. The chain employs TRBV7-3 and TRBJ2-1; 12 bases line up with TRBD2. Germline trimming cut 6 bases from V and 7 bases from J; bases unmatched to any gene: 4. The CDR3 is 14 amino acids. Germline values: CDR1 SGHTA, CDR2 FQGTGA.

The chain carries TRBV7-9 and TRBJ2-1, with no clear D. This CDR3 is built from 13 residues. Trimming stripped 5 bases from V and 5 bases from J, with 10 bases between. Germline lookup yields CDR1 SEHNR and CDR2 FQNEAQ (reference sequence). CDR3 amino acids: CASSPSSDNEQFF. The CDR3, as DNA: TGTGCCAGCAGCCCCTCGAGCGACAATGAGCAGTTCTTC.

This clone is medium-sized by share. The rearrangement links TRBV30 to TRBJ2-1, with 9 bases identical to TRBD1. V lost 0 bases and J lost 8; bases outside the gene matches: 8. Germline loops: CDR1 GTSNPN, CDR2 SVGIG (reference sequence). The CDR3 totals 15 residues. DNA of the CDR3: TGTGCCTGGAGTGTCGGGACAGGGCGGATGGATGAGCAGTTCTTC. It codes for CAWSVGTGRMDEQFF. Looking up the rest from reference TRBV30 and TRBJ2-1 gives the full variable domain: SQTIHQWPATLVQPVGSPLSLECTVEGTSNPNLYWYRQAAGRGLQLLFYSVGIGQISSEVPQNLSASRPQDRQFILSSKKLLLSDSGFYLCAWSVGTGRMDEQFFGPGTRLTVL.

The chain is built from TRBV9 and TRBJ2-7, with 12 bases matching TRBD2. V lost 0 bases and J lost 7; bases outside the gene matches: 2. The V gene's germline CDR1 is SGDLS and CDR2 YYNGEE. The CDR3 runs to 14 residues. As DNA, the CDR3 is TGTGCCAGCAGCGTAGCGGGACTAGCGGGTGAGCAGTACTTC. Translation gives CASSVAGLAGEQYF.

V and J are TRBV28 and TRBJ1-5; weak D call: TRBD1 (5 bases). CDR1 is MDHEN, CDR2 SYDVKM, per germline. Trimming removed 3 bases from V and 6 bases from J, with 12 bases in between. The CDR3 sequence is 14 residues long. CDR3 residues: CASSFGREAQPQHF. In DNA form, the CDR3 reads TGTGCCAGCAGTTTTGGCAGGGAGGCTCAGCCCCAGCATTTT.

As regards this clone: Germline is not matched at one junction end, which may reflect a read error. This rearrangement joins TRBV2 to TRBJ1-1; D is undetermined. Germline V CDR1 and CDR2: SNHLY, FYNNEI. This CDR3 is built from 11 residues. The CDR3 here is CASRENSEAFF. In nucleotides, the CDR3 is TGTGCCAGCAGGGAAAACAGTGAAGCTTTCTTT.

This sequence joins TRBV11-2 and TRBJ2-1, with D perhaps TRBD1 (5 bases). This CDR3 region has 13 residues. Germline V gives CDR1 SGHAT, CDR2 FQNNGV. V was pared by 8 bases and J by 10 bases, with 18 bases between. The CDR3 DNA follows: TGTGCCAGCTGTCAGGGTATCCTAACAGAGCAGTTCTTC. Residues: CASCQGILTEQFF.

This clone is a singleton in its sample. The rearrangement joins TRBV5-1 to TRBJ2-4; 7 bases map to TRBD2. The CDR3 runs to 15 residues. Trimming at V came to 3 bases and at J to 1 base, leaving 4 bases not matched to a gene. Germline V gene lookup returns CDR1 SGHRS and CDR2 YFSETQ. CDR3 DNA: TGCGCCAGCAGCTCGAGCGGGACCGCCAAAAACATTCAGTACTTC. This sequence encodes CASSSSGTAKNIQYF. Based on the CDR3 plus reference TRBV5-1 and TRBJ2-4, the full variable domain is KAGVTQTPRYLIKTRGQQVTLSCSPISGHRSVSWYQQTPGQGLQFLFEYFSETQRNKGNFPGRFSGRQFSNSRSEMNVSTLELGDSALYLCASSSSGTAKNIQYFGAGTRLSVL.